Each of the 13 T cell receptor beta chains below was sequenced from the same sample in a study of T cell repertoires and leukemia-associated antigens. From the 5' RACE reads, TCRdb called clonotypes with MiXCR, one entry per CDR3 protein. The table includes approximately 10,000 distinct CDR3 sequences, roughly 40% detected once. The antigens for these receptors are not known. Sequencing input: CD3+ T cells sorted from blood and cultured. Receptors were obtained from a female donor in good health.

The chain joins TRBV20-1 to TRBJ1-5; possible D gene TRBD1, 6 bases. The V and J ends lost 0 bases and 5 bases respectively, with 23 bases between them. Per the germline V gene, CDR1 is DFQATT and CDR2 is SNEGSKA (reference sequence). The CDR3 contains 18 residues. CDR3 protein: CSARDMGRTGTRDQPQHF. As DNA, the CDR3 is TGCAGTGCTAGAGATATGGGCCGTACAGGGACCAGGGATCAGCCCCAGCATTTT.

This clonotype was detected only a few times. The rearrangement uses TRBV28 and TRBJ2-7; no firm D call. The CDR3 totals 11 residues. Germline values: CDR1 MDHEN, CDR2 SYDVKM. The V end was cut by 3 bases, the J end by 5 bases, with 5 bases between. CDR3 nucleotides: TGTGCCAGCAGTTTGGTGGACGAGCAGTACTTC. The encoded protein is CASSLVDEQYF.

This clonotype was observed a handful of times. Written as DNA, the CDR3 is TGCGCCAGCAGCTCCTGGACAGGGGGGACTGGGGCCAACGTCCTGACTTTC. Residues: CASSSWTGGTGANVLTF. The V gene is TRBV5-1, the J gene TRBJ2-6; TRBD1 matches at 10 bases. CDR3 length: 17 amino acids. CDR1 is SGHRS and CDR2 is YFSETQ in the germline V gene. The ends lost 3 bases at V and 2 bases at J; junction bases unmatched: 5.

With regard to this clonotype: Just one base apart from a much larger clone, this may be a read error. The chain employs TRBV5-1 and TRBJ1-2, with a tentative D call TRBD1 (6 bases). Germline CDR1 reads SGHRS; CDR2 reads YFSETQ. V lost 4 bases and J lost 8, with 18 bases in between. This CDR3 contains 14 residues. CDR3 bases: TGCGCCAGCAGCCCGCCCAGGGGATCGGGGGGCTACACCTTC. The encoded protein is CASSPPRGSGGYTF.

This clonotype came up a few times. This chain connects TRBV6-5 to TRBJ2-7, with D possibly matching TRBD1 (5 bases). Between the trimmed V and J ends, which lost 0 bases and 0 bases, there was a span of 12 bases. The length of the CDR3 is 16 residues. CDR1 and CDR2 from the germline V gene are MNHEY and SVGAGI. CDR3 nucleotides: TGTGCCAGCAGTTACTCGAGCCAGGGCACCTCCTACGAGCAGTACTTC. It yields the protein CASSYSSQGTSYEQYF.

This clonotype was counted ten times or more. A read error is possible here, since a much larger clone lies one base away. The chain links TRBV20-1 to TRBJ2-1; D perhaps matches TRBD2 (6 bases). Per germline, CDR1 DFQATT and CDR2 SNEGSKA (reference sequence). Trimming removed 6 bases from V and 10 bases from J, with 13 bases in between. This CDR3 region has 11 residues. The CDR3 protein is CSAPDGGEQFF. The CDR3 coding sequence is TGCAGTGCACCGGATGGGGGGGAGCAGTTCTTC.

The chain links TRBV7-2 to TRBJ2-2, with D possibly matching TRBD1 (6 bases). The CDR3 spans 15 residues. The germline V and J ends were trimmed by 5 bases and 0 bases, with 10 bases remaining between them. The germline V gene has CDR1 SGHTA and CDR2 FQGNSA. CDR3 loop: CASSTGLANTGELFF. CDR3 DNA: TGTGCCAGCAGCACAGGGTTGGCGAACACCGGGGAGCTGTTTTTT.

In this sample, this clonotype is medium-sized. This chain uses TRBV7-6 with TRBJ2-3, with no clear D. The CDR3 is 12 amino acids. The V gene's germline CDR1 is SGHVS and CDR2 FNYEAQ. The V and J ends lost 2 bases and 0 bases respectively, with 0 bases between them. The CDR3 DNA is TGTGCCAGCAGCTTAAGCACAGATACGCAGTATTTT. It translates to CASSLSTDTQYF.

About this clonotype itself: This may be a read error, as it is one base from a much larger clone. No conserved phenylalanine or tryptophan ends this CDR3, so it is likely a read error. V and J are TRBV7-9 and TRBJ1-2; a weak D match, TRBD1 (6 bases). The V gene lost 5 bases and the J gene lost 2 bases, with 6 bases spanning the gap. This CDR3 comprises 12 residues. Per germline, CDR1 SEHNR and CDR2 FQNEAQ (reference sequence). Written as DNA, the CDR3 is TGTGCCAGCAGCACAGGGAACTATGGCTACACCTCC. Its protein product is CASSTGNYGYTS.

The gene calls are TRBV12-3 or TRBV12-4 and TRBJ1-4; D unresolved. The length of the CDR3 is 14 residues. The V and J ends lost 3 bases and 0 bases respectively, with 5 bases between them. The CDR3 region is CASSFSSTNEKLFF. For the CDR3, the DNA is TGTGCCAGCAGTTTTTCGTCAACTAATGAAAAACTGTTTTTT.

The chain is built from TRBV7-3 and TRBJ2-7; no definite D call. V was pared by 1 base and J by 1 base, with 5 bases between. CDR1 is SGHTA, CDR2 FQGTGA, per germline. This CDR3 has 13 amino acids. The CDR3 DNA sequence: TGTGCCAGCAGCTTAAAGGGATCCTACGAGCAGTACTTC. Translation gives CASSLKGSYEQYF.

The CDR3 loop is CASSSTGGSYEQYF. The CDR3 nucleotides are TGCGCCAGCAGCAGCACGGGGGGGTCCTACGAGCAGTACTTC. This chain uses TRBV5-1 with TRBJ2-7; the match to TRBD2 covers 8 bases. The junction had 4 bases not matched to a gene; V was cut back by 4 bases and J by 1 base. Per germline, CDR1 SGHRS and CDR2 YFSETQ. The CDR3 is 14 residues long.

This clonotype was detected many times. The chain combines TRBV27 with TRBJ1-5; no clear D. The length of the CDR3 is 13 residues. Trimming cost V 6 bases and J 3 bases, with 9 bases left between them. CDR1 MNHEY and CDR2 SMNVEV come from the germline V gene (reference sequence). Here the CDR3 DNA reads TGTGCCAGCAGCTTAGAAGTCAATCAGCCCCAGCATTTT. This sequence encodes CASSLEVNQPQHF.